The present T cell receptor (beta chain) was sequenced within a study of CD8 T cells in ankylosing spondylitis. Overall study results and limits: The disease-linked clones had a CD8+ phenotype and low blood frequencies. Matched synovial fluid from ankylosing spondylitis patients was reported to be enriched for disease-linked clones. It appeared that ankylosing spondylitis blood was characterized by a TCR beta motif of several highly homologous variants.

Trimming cost V 5 bases and J 0 bases, with 15 bases left between them. The CDR3 spans 16 residues. Germline-derived CDR1 and CDR2 are MNHEY and SMNVEV (reference sequence). This clonotype was seen repeatedly, ten times or more. The antigen is not known. The authors made TCR beta libraries by quantitative 5'-RACE with molecular barcodes. TCRdb re-called the 5' RACE reads with MiXCR, one entry per CDR3 protein. The sample includes over 110,000 distinct CDR3 sequences, roughly 8% of them seen just once. Sequenced input: synovial fluid, either unsorted or a sorted T cell fraction (not recorded which). This receptor was taken from a male donor with ankylosing spondylitis. The chain combines TRBV27 with TRBJ2-3, with a possible D match to TRBD2 (6 bases). The CDR3 reads CASSPRLGTSTDTQYF. The CDR3 DNA is TGTGCCAGCAGTCCCAGACTAGGGACTAGCACAGATACGCAGTATTTT.